Below are 14 T cell receptor beta chains sequenced from a single sample in a study of blood T cell repertoires in COVID-19. Only in-frame clones appear in the TCRdb table, and some are missing; sequencing was by immunoSEQ multiplex PCR. Found here are about 300,000 clones, 75% to 95% of them singletons; the top ten hold about 1.1%. The specimen was PBMCs or T cells enriched from blood (not recorded which). The receptors shown here come from a young woman who had recovered from COVID-19.

The gene calls are TRBV21-1 and TRBJ1-1; TRBD1 was called by the table and not checked on the DNA. TRBV21-1 is a documented pseudogene. The CDR3 consists of 16 residues. The DNA for the CDR3 is TGTGCCAGCAGCAGAGGGACATCCTCCCTCCACACTGAAGCTTTCTTT. Amino acids: CASSRGTSSLHTEAFF.

This clone was seen only once. The chain has TRBV18 and TRBJ1-1; D is uncertain. This CDR3 contains 13 residues. Looked up from germline, CDR1 is KGHSH and CDR2 is LQKENI. V lost 3 bases and J lost 3, with 8 bases in between. The CDR3 DNA is TGTGCCAGCTCACCTATCTCGGACACTGAAGCTTTCTTT. This codes for CASSPISDTEAFF.

CDR3 sequence: CASSTWTSGLSYNEQFF. DNA of the CDR3: TGTGCCAGCAGCACCTGGACTAGCGGCCTCTCCTACAATGAGCAGTTCTTC. V gene TRBV7-2 combines with J gene TRBJ2-1; 10 nucleotides line up with TRBD2. Trimming at V came to 5 bases and at J to 0 bases, leaving 7 bases not matched to a gene. This CDR3 has 17 residues. CDR1 is SGHTA and CDR2 is FQGNSA in the germline V gene.

The genes are TRBV5-1 and TRBJ2-1; 10 positions match TRBD2. CDR1 SGHRS and CDR2 YFSETQ come from the germline V gene. The CDR3 totals 12 residues. V dropped 2 bases and J dropped 14; count of bases not matched to a gene: 4. CDR3 DNA sequence: TGCGCCAGCAGCTTTTCTGGGACTAGCGAGTTCTTC. Its protein product is CASSFSGTSEFF.

This rearrangement joins TRBV4-3 to TRBJ1-1; D is undetermined. Germline CDR1 is LGHNA and CDR2 is YSLEER. V was clipped by 1 base and J by 6 bases, with 12 bases between them. The CDR3 is made up of 14 amino acids. CDR3 in amino acids: CASSQVGWESEAFF. The CDR3 DNA sequence: TGCGCCAGCAGCCAAGTAGGGTGGGAGTCTGAAGCTTTCTTT.

The V call is TRBV9, the J call TRBJ2-3; D gene ambiguous. The CDR3 is made up of 12 amino acids. Per the germline V gene, CDR1 is SGDLS and CDR2 is YYNGEE. V lost 0 bases and J lost 4, with 3 bases in between. CDR3 in DNA: TGTGCCAGCAGCGTAGTATCAGATACGCAGTATTTT. It encodes CASSVVSDTQYF.

This clone has a single count. This chain uses TRBV4-2 with TRBJ2-7; 9 bases line up with TRBD1. V shed 0 bases and J 6 bases; nucleotides not matched to a gene: 6. This CDR3 spans 15 amino acids. Germline values: CDR1 LGHNA, CDR2 YNFKEQ. The CDR3 nucleotides are TGTGCCAGCAGCCAAGATCCGGGACAGGGTTCCGAGCAGTACTTC. Translating gives CASSQDPGQGSEQYF.

The sample holds one count of this clone. This chain links TRBV5-4 with TRBJ2-7; D may be TRBD1 (6 bases). The germline CDR1 and CDR2 sequences are SGHNT and YYREEE (reference sequence). The CDR3 runs 14 residues. The V end lost 4 bases, the J end lost 5 bases, and 16 bases lay between the germline ends. The CDR3 DNA reads TGTGCCAGCAGCCTGGGGGCCTGGAGGAACGAGCAGTACTTC. Protein: CASSLGAWRNEQYF.

Concerning this clone: Other nucleotide sequences from this sample produce the same CDR3. The chain employs TRBV6-2 or TRBV6-3 and TRBJ1-5, with TRBD1 identical over 9 bases. V shed 5 bases and J 7 bases; nucleotides not matched to a gene: 6. This CDR3 is 14 amino acids long. The germline V gene has CDR1 MNHEY and CDR2 SVGEGT. Here the CDR3 reads CASSRGQGSQPQHF. The CDR3 coding sequence is TGTGCCAGCAGTCGGGGACAGGGTAGCCAGCCCCAGCATTTT.

V is TRBV6-1 and J is TRBJ2-3; the D gene is possibly TRBD2 (5 bases). There are 15 residues in the CDR3. Trimming cost V 2 bases and J 6 bases, with 15 bases left between them. In germline, CDR1 is MNHNS, CDR2 SASEGT. The CDR3 nucleotides are TGTGCCAGCAGTGAAAAGGCCTCAGGAGGCGATACGCAGTATTTT. This gives the protein CASSEKASGGDTQYF.

This chain joins TRBV5-3 and TRBJ1-5; D remains unclear. TRBV5-3 is an open reading frame whose function is uncertain. The CDR3 is made up of 15 amino acids. Trimming removed 4 bases from V and 4 bases from J, with 15 bases in between. The DNA of the CDR3 is TGTGCCAGAAGCGCCCCTAAGAGGGATAATCAGCCCCAGCATTTT. It yields the protein CARSAPKRDNQPQHF.

This chain uses TRBV2 with TRBJ2-7, with 8 bases matching TRBD1. The J segment lost 5 bases and the V segment lost 11 bases, leaving 11 bases of the junction unmatched. The CDR3 totals 13 residues. Germline V gene lookup returns CDR1 SNHLY and CDR2 FYNNEI. The CDR3 reads CAGNRDRSHEQYF. For the CDR3, the DNA is TGTGCCGGAAACCGGGACAGGTCCCACGAGCAGTACTTC.

This clone occurred a few times. J is TRBJ1-5 and V is TRBV18, with D maybe TRBD1 (6 bases). Trimming pared 2 bases from V and 2 bases from J, leaving 13 bases between. This CDR3 has 16 residues. Germline V gene data show CDR1 as KGHSH and CDR2 as LQKENI. CDR3 nucleotides: TGTGCCAGCTCACCAGGCTTAGGGGGGGGCAATCAGCCCCAGCATTTT. Protein sequence: CASSPGLGGGNQPQHF.

The chain carries TRBV7-2 and TRBJ2-7; D perhaps matches TRBD2 (6 bases). This CDR3 comprises 15 residues. Per germline, CDR1 SGHTA and CDR2 FQGNSA. Trimming shortened V by 1 base and J by 3 bases, and 13 bases separated the two germline ends. The chain's CDR3 is CASSLDGSLLYEQYF. The CDR3 DNA reads as TGTGCCAGCAGCTTAGACGGGAGCCTGCTCTACGAGCAGTACTTC.